One T cell receptor (beta chain) is described in this entry. Antigen unknown. Measured with immunoSEQ multiplex PCR; TCRdb has only the in-frame clones, and not every one. The sample has 380,000 or so clones, about 88% seen once. Treatment noted: 15 to 20 received Ad26.COV2.S at low or high dose, single or two shots; 5 received placebo; per-sample allocation not given. Samples analyzed were those drawn on day 63 after the first vaccine or placebo injection. The study used a vaccine consisting of an Ad26 vector that expressed Wuhan-strain SARS-CoV-2 spike. Trimming shortened V by 1 base and J by 6 bases, and 9 bases separated the two germline ends. This CDR3 comprises 14 residues. Germline values: CDR1 SGHTA, CDR2 FQGTGA. The data were obtained in a study of Ad26.COV2.S vaccination and SARS-CoV-2 variants. Whole-study results and caveats: People who got the vaccine had more spike-specific TCR breadth than people who got placebo.

The gene calls are TRBV7-3 and TRBJ2-2; D may be TRBD1 (5 bases). The sequence was collected from a person between 18 and 65 years old who received the Ad26.COV2.S COVID-19 vaccine or a placebo. Specimen: peripheral blood, collected in a trial of Ad26.COV2.S vaccine versus placebo. Here the CDR3 reads CASSLIYRSGELFF. CDR3 DNA sequence: TGTGCCAGCAGCTTAATTTACAGGTCCGGGGAGCTGTTTTTT.